Listed below are T cell receptor beta chains from one sample, sequenced in a study of OX40 agonist ivuxolimab in advanced cancers. Sequencing used immunoSEQ multiplex PCR; TCRdb keeps in-frame clones, though not all of them. Here the sample spans about 59,000 clones, approximately 80% being singletons. The material was CD4+ or CD8+ T cells sorted from blood, obtained in a trial of the OX40 agonist ivuxolimab. Receptors were obtained from an adult with an advanced solid tumor such as melanoma, head and neck, liver or kidney cancer. The CDR3 runs from the conserved cysteine through the conserved F or W. The D gene is left open where the match is weak. Clone size is not always given. Where it is, it says once, few, many or a class for expanded clones.

>TRBJ1-4|-|-|TRBV5-1
TGCGCCAGCAGCTCCCCCGGAACTAATGAAAAACTGTTTTTT
CASSSPGTNEKLFF
>TRBJ2-3|once|TRBD2|TRBV7-3
TGTGCCAGCAACGCCATACTAGCGGGAGCTGGCACAGATACGCAGTATTTT
CASNAILAGAGTDTQYF
>TRBJ2-5|-|-|TRBV11-3
TGTGCCAGCAGCACTCGGGACTCCCAAGAGACCCAGTACTTC
CASSTRDSQETQYF
>TRBJ2-7|-|TRBD2|TRBV7-2
TGTGCCAGCAGCCCCACTAGCGGGGGGGCCCGGGAGCAGTACTTC
CASSPTSGGAREQYF
>TRBJ1-1|few|-|TRBV2
TGTGCCAGCAGTGAAGACAAGGCGGCTTTCTTT
CASSEDKAAFF
>TRBJ2-5|-|-|TRBV7-7
TGTGCCAGCAGCTTAGTTGAGGGAGAGACCCAGTACTTC
CASSLVEGETQYF
>TRBJ2-7|-|-|TRBV18
TGTGCCAGCTCACCACCCTCGTGGAACTACGAGCAGTACTTC
CASSPPSWNYEQYF
>TRBJ2-3|-|TRBD1|TRBV11-2
TGTGCCAGCAGCCTGGGGGTGGACAGGGGCACAGATACGCAGTATTTT
CASSLGVDRGTDTQYF
>TRBJ2-1|once|-|TRBV28
TGTGCCAGCAGTTCCCCCGCTTCAGGGTACAATGAGCAGTTCTTC
CASSSPASGYNEQFF
>TRBJ2-5|-|-|TRBV6-5
TGTGCCAGCAGTTACCAAAGGACAGAAGTGGGGACCCAGTACTTC
CASSYQRTEVGTQYF
>TRBJ2-3|-|-|TRBV30
TGTGCCTGGAGGGCCCCCCCTAGCACAGATACGCAGTATTTT
CAWRAPPSTDTQYF
>TRBJ2-3|-|-|TRBV5-1
TGCGCCAGCGGTCCTAGCACAGATACGCAGTATTTT
CASGPSTDTQYF
>TRBJ2-1|-|TRBD2|TRBV7-2
TGTGCCAGCAGCTTCGGGGGACTAGCGAGATACAATGAGCAGTTCTTC
CASSFGGLARYNEQFF
>TRBJ1-2|-|-|TRBV7-2
TGTGCCAGCAGCTTAGCGTTCGGGTATGGCTACACCTTC
CASSLAFGYGYTF
>TRBJ2-3|-|-|TRBV30
TGTGCCTGGAAGGCGGGCTCCACAGATACGCAGTATTTT
CAWKAGSTDTQYF
>TRBJ2-1|-|-|TRBV19
TGTGCCAGTAGCCAGGGGGGTTACAATGAGCAGTTCTTC
CASSQGGYNEQFF
>TRBJ2-5|-|TRBD2|TRBV2
TGTGCCAGCAGTGTACCTAGCGGGGGGGCCGGTGAGACCCAGTACTTC
CASSVPSGGAGETQYF
>TRBJ2-1|-|-|TRBV5-1
TGCGCCAGCAGCTCTTCACTCGGGAATGAGCAGTTCTTC
CASSSSLGNEQFF
>TRBJ2-2|-|TRBD1|TRBV6-5
TGTGCCAGCAGTCTGGACAGGACGGCAGGGGAGCTGTTTTTT
CASSLDRTAGELFF
>TRBJ1-2|-|TRBD1|TRBV2
TGTGCCAGCAGTGAAATGGGACAGGGGCTTGTTGGCTACACCTTC
CASSEMGQGLVGYTF
>TRBJ2-5|once|-|TRBV11-2
TGTGCCAGCAGCTTAGCAGAAACAGCCATTTGGGAGACCCAGTACTTC
CASSLAETAIWETQYF
>TRBJ1-4|-|-|TRBV10-3
TGTGCCATCAGTGAGTACCTACGCAGGGGACAATTTAAAAAACTGTTTTTT
CAISEYLRRGQFKKLFF
>TRBJ1-2|-|TRBD1|TRBV4-3
TGCGCCAGCAGCCAAGAAAGAACAGGGGGAGCTGGCTACACCTTC
CASSQERTGGAGYTF
>TRBJ2-5|few|TRBD1|TRBV9
TGTGCCAGCAGCGTCGAGGGGGCAGGGGAGACCCAGTACTTC
CASSVEGAGETQYF
>TRBJ1-2|-|TRBD1|TRBV30
TGTGCCACCCAGGACAGGGCTGACTATGGCTACACCTTC
CATQDRADYGYTF